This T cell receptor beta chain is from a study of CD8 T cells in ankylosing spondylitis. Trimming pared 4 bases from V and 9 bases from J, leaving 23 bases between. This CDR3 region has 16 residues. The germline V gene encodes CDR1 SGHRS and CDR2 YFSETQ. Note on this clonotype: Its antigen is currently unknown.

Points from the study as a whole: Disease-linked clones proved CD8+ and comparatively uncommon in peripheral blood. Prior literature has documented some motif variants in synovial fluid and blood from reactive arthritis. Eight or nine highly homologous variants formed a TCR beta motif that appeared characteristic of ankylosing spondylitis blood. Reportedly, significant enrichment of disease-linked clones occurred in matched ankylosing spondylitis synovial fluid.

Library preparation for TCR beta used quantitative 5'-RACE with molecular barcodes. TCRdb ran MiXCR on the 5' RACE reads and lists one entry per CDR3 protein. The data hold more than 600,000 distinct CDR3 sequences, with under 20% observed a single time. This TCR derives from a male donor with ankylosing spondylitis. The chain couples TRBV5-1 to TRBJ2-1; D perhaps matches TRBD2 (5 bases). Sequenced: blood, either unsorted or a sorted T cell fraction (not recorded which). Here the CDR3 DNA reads TGCGCCAGCAGCCCGTGGCCTTCTAGCCCTCCCACTGAGCAGTTCTTC. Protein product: CASSPWPSSPPTEQFF.